The rows below give T cell receptor beta chains drawn from one sample of a study of CD8+ T cells in alopecia areata. Clones were read by immunoSEQ multiplex PCR, and TCRdb kept only the in-frame ones, dropping some. The table lists a few hundred thousand clones, roughly 63% of them singletons. Source: CD4+ T cells sorted from blood, taken around week 52, from a patient treated with tofacitinib. These receptor sequences come from a human donor with alopecia areata. The CDR3 runs from the conserved cysteine through the conserved F or W. The D gene is left open where the match is weak. Not all rows give a size; the values are once, few, many and, for expanded clones, a class.

D,size,length,V,J,DNA,CDR3
.,many,12,TRBV29-1,TRBJ2-7,TGCAGCGTTGGCGAGAATTCCTACGAGCAGTACTTC,CSVGENSYEQYF
.,.,13,TRBV9,TRBJ1-5,TGTGCCAGCAGCGGTGGTATGATGCAGCCCCAGCATTTT,CASSGGMMQPQHF
.,.,15,TRBV4-2,TRBJ2-5,TGTGCCAGCAGCCCCCGGGACCAACAGGGAGAGACCCAGTACTTC,CASSPRDQQGETQYF
TRBD2,.,12,TRBV15,TRBJ2-1,TGTGCCATAGCGGGAATAAACAATGAGCAGTTCTTC,CAIAGINNEQFF
.,few,15,TRBV7-2,TRBJ1-4,TGTGCCAGCAGCTTAGGCAGCTTACCTAATGAAAAACTGTTTTTT,CASSLGSLPNEKLFF
.,.,17,TRBV7-8,TRBJ2-6,TGTGCCAGCAGCTTAGCTTACAGGAGAGCTGGGGCCAACGTCCTGACTTTC,CASSLAYRRAGANVLTF
.,.,13,TRBV30,TRBJ1-2,TGTGCCTGGAGTGTCAACAGGGCGAATGGCTACACCTTC,CAWSVNRANGYTF
.,.,14,TRBV5-6,TRBJ1-4,TGTGCCAGCAGCTCCGTCCGGCAAGGGGAAAAACTGTTTTTT,CASSSVRQGEKLFF
.,once,12,TRBV30,TRBJ1-5,TGTGCCTGGGGGGACGTCGGGCAGCCCCAGCATTTT,CAWGDVGQPQHF
.,.,15,TRBV4-3,TRBJ1-5,TGCGCCAGCAGCCAAGACCAGGCGAGCAATCAGCCCCAGCATTTT,CASSQDQASNQPQHF
.,.,11,TRBV29-1,TRBJ2-4,TGCAGCGTTGTTTTGTCGGACATTCAGTACTTC,CSVVLSDIQYF
.,.,15,TRBV5-1,TRBJ2-5,TGCGCCAGCAGCTTGGCGGGGGGCGTCCAAGAGACCCAGTACTTC,CASSLAGGVQETQYF
.,.,13,TRBV30,TRBJ2-5,TGTGCCTGGAGCGAGACCCTGCAAGAGACCCAGTACTTC,CAWSETLQETQYF
.,.,16,TRBV7-6,TRBJ1-6,TGTGCCAGCAGCTTAGCCGGGTTAGGCGGTAATTCACCCCTCCACTTT,CASSLAGLGGNSPLHF
.,.,11,TRBV20-1,TRBJ2-5,TGCAGTGCTCCAAGGGGAGAGACCCAGTACTTC,CSAPRGETQYF
.,.,12,TRBV29-1,TRBJ2-5,TGCAGCGTTGATGTCATTGGAGAGACCCAGTACTTC,CSVDVIGETQYF
.,.,12,TRBV30,TRBJ1-2,TGTGCCTACGATTGGGGGCATAATGGCTACACCTTC,CAYDWGHNGYTF
.,few,12,TRBV11-2,TRBJ2-7,TGTGCCAGCAGCTTGGACCGCTACGAGCAGTACTTC,CASSLDRYEQYF
.,.,13,TRBV29-1,TRBJ1-5,TGCAGCGTTGAGGTAGATGGCAATCAGCCCCAGCATTTT,CSVEVDGNQPQHF
.,.,14,TRBV7-6,TRBJ1-5,TGTGCCAGCAGCTTAGACAGTTATAGACAGCCCCAGCATTTT,CASSLDSYRQPQHF
.,once,14,TRBV10-3,TRBJ2-1,TGTGCCATCAGGCCCGGGACAACATACAATGAGCAGTTCTTC,CAIRPGTTYNEQFF
TRBD2,.,15,TRBV9,TRBJ2-1,TGTGCCAGCAGCGTACTAGCGGGGGGGCGGAATGAGCAGTTCTTC,CASSVLAGGRNEQFF
.,.,15,TRBV9,TRBJ2-5,TGTGCCAGCAGCGCCCGGGAAGCTCGTAAAGAGACCCAGTACTTC,CASSAREARKETQYF
TRBD2,.,15,TRBV14,TRBJ2-1,TGTGCCAGCAGCCCGAGGACTAGTTCCTACAATGAGCAGTTCTTC,CASSPRTSSYNEQFF
.,once,14,TRBV2,TRBJ2-5,TGTGCCAGCAGTGTCTGGACAGACCAAGAGACCCAGTACTTC,CASSVWTDQETQYF
.,.,10,TRBV29-1,TRBJ2-1,TGCAGCGTTGAAGATCTATCGCAGTTCTTC,CSVEDLSQFF
.,few,15,TRBV19,TRBJ1-5,TGTGCCTCCCTCCGGGGGGGAGGTAGCAATCAGCCCCAGCATTTT,CASLRGGGSNQPQHF
TRBD1,.,12,TRBV7-9,TRBJ1-1,TGTGCCAGCAGCCGGACAGGGTCTGAAGCTTTCTTT,CASSRTGSEAFF
TRBD1,.,16,TRBV5-4,TRBJ2-1,TGTGCCAGCAGAGATCCGGGACAGGGGTCGAACAATGAGCAGTTCTTC,CASRDPGQGSNNEQFF
TRBD1,.,15,TRBV7-9,TRBJ1-2,TGTGCCAGCAGCGCCACAGGGGGCGCGGCCTATGGCTACACCTTC,CASSATGGAAYGYTF
.,.,13,TRBV6-5,TRBJ2-1,TGTGCCAGCAGTTCCCAGGCTTCTAATGAGCAGTTCTTC,CASSSQASNEQFF
.,.,14,TRBV4-1,TRBJ1-2,TGCGCCAGCAGCCAAGACCCCCGGGGCCATGGCTACACCTTC,CASSQDPRGHGYTF
TRBD1,few,15,TRBV19,TRBJ1-5,TGTGCCAGTAGCATTGACAGGGCCTATAATCAGCCCCAGCATTTT,CASSIDRAYNQPQHF
.,.,14,TRBV6-6,TRBJ2-3,TGTGCCAGCAGCCTACGAAAGGGCACAGATACGCAGTATTTT,CASSLRKGTDTQYF
TRBD2,.,16,TRBV7-2,TRBJ2-5,TGTGCCAGCAGCGTCTCTAGCGGGGGGGGCCAAGAGACCCAGTACTTC,CASSVSSGGGQETQYF
.,few,13,TRBV29-1,TRBJ1-5,TGCAGCGTCCTGTGGGGGGTTAATCAGCCCCAGCATTTT,CSVLWGVNQPQHF
.,.,16,TRBV5-4,TRBJ2-3,TGTGCCAGCAGCCCTCACAGGCTCTCTGGCACAGATACGCAGTATTTT,CASSPHRLSGTDTQYF
TRBD1,few,14,TRBV6-5,TRBJ2-7,TGTGCCAGCAGTTACGGGACAGGGGGCTACGAGCAGTACTTC,CASSYGTGGYEQYF
.,.,12,TRBV29-1,TRBJ2-7,TGCAGCGCGGGGGAAGGTCGCTACGAGCAGTACTTC,CSAGEGRYEQYF
.,.,13,TRBV5-1,TRBJ2-4,TGCGCCAGCAGCGGGGCAGCCAAAAACATTCAGTACTTC,CASSGAAKNIQYF
TRBD1,few,16,TRBV18,TRBJ1-5,TGTGCCAGCTCATCAGGGACAGGGGGAGGCAATCAGCCCCAGCATTTT,CASSSGTGGGNQPQHF
.,.,13,TRBV30,TRBJ1-3,TGTGCCTGGAGCGACGGGGTGGGAAACACCATATATTTT,CAWSDGVGNTIYF